The clone carrying this T cell receptor beta chain was seen ten or more times. Its antigen is currently unknown. This specimen belongs to a study of T cells in Graves' hyperthyroidism and ophthalmopathy. Study-level points and caveats: Median prediction lead before ophthalmopathy onset was 5.5 to 7 months with the model. Researchers found most expanded thyroid clonotypes above 0.001 in blood as well.

The CDR3 regions of TCR beta were amplified from RNA transcripts. TCR CDR3 underwent first-round RT-PCR with the HTBI primer set. MiXCR, applied by TCRdb to the multiplex PCR reads, yields one record per CDR3 protein. The sample contains more than 95,000 distinct CDR3 sequences, 45% to 50% of which appear only once. Trimming removed 1 base from V and 4 bases from J, with 16 bases in between. The CDR3 totals 16 residues. The V gene's germline CDR1 is DFQATT and CDR2 SNEGSKA (reference sequence). Together with thyroid ultrasound, orbital computed tomography, serum thyroxine and TRAb, clinical symptoms were used for diagnoses. Fresh peripheral blood, about 9.3 ml, yielded the PBMCs.

The receptor was derived from a middle-aged man with Graves' hyperthyroidism. The sequenced sample consisted of blood. The chain employs TRBV20-1 and TRBJ1-4; D is undetermined. The CDR3 region is CSARAPLVSYNEKLFF. DNA for the CDR3: TGCAGTGCTAGAGCGCCCTTGGTGAGCTATAATGAAAAACTGTTTTTT.